This TCR beta chain emerged from a study of blood T cells in healthy people across ages (dated by TCRdb to about 2015). About the study as a whole: In model experiments, template switching captured roughly one uniquely barcoded TCR beta cDNA molecule for every two T cells. The study measured age-related changes in TCR beta repertoire diversity using deep sequencing normalized with unique cDNA molecular identifiers. To avoid experimental bias, donors of different ages were spread randomly across the sequencing lanes. Donors were grouped into four age groups: young (average approximately 15 years), middle-aged (around 39), aged (around 62) and long-lived (82). Two additional independent replicas of 1 million unique cDNA reads from the same blood draw were analyzed for two donors (one aged 18 to 29 and one aged 80 or older).

The donors were a few dozen Caucasian individuals from Russia, aged 6 to 90 years, who were systemically healthy. Around 10 milliliters of peripheral blood were drawn from each donor into EDTA-treated Vacutainer tubes. Ficoll-Paque density-gradient centrifugation was used to isolate PBMCs, with at least 6.5 million per sample. Trizol reagent was used to extract total RNA from the PBMCs, yielding at least 5.5 micrograms per sample. The percentages of naive CD45RAhigh/CD27high T cells were determined by flow cytometry on a PBMC aliquot from every donor. Study-wide conclusions, independent of this receptor: A strong correlation was found between observed TCR beta diversity and the percentage of naive T cells measured by flow cytometry. Compared with the aged group, the long-lived group had more naive CD4+ T cells, fewer expanded clones and increased TCR diversity, suggesting age selection. The CMV infection status of donors was not known, potentially confounding age-related changes in expanded clonotypes. Bulk unsorted PBMC profiling prevented conclusive comparison of naive and antigen-experienced compartments. Estimates of total diversity based on one million sequenced T cells were considered lower bounds and underestimates. Observed TCR beta diversity per million T cells fell roughly linearly with age, and a significant reduction was already apparent by age roughly 40.

Remarks on this clonotype: No antigen is known for it. The record has no base qualities; no much larger clone is one base away.

The library was generated by 5' RACE. The listed sequencing device is Illumina HiSeq 2500. The second PCR ran for about 6 to 11 cycles and used a J-beta primer mix along with a sample-barcoded 5' primer. Each TCR beta cDNA molecule received a unique molecular identifier from a template-switch 5' adaptor carrying 12 random nucleotides. Each sample yielded at least 2.5 million CDR3-containing paired-end reads. The Mint cDNA synthesis kit, primed by a TRBC-specific oligonucleotide, was used to synthesize first-strand cDNA from all RNA. After uracil-DNA glycosylase treatment, a first 18-cycle PCR used universal primers M1SS and BC2_uni_R on all cDNA. Per the source publication's procedure: Each sample was normalized by randomly selecting 1 million high-quality reads, each carrying a distinct molecular identifier. Instead of being binned into consensus sequences, reads with shared molecular identifiers were discarded. MiTCR, run with a Q25 quality threshold and the strictest error-elimination algorithm, handled CDR3 identification, clonotype clustering and error correction. A nonparametric unseen species model using Euler transformation provided a lower-bound estimate of total TCR beta diversity. TCRdb reran the public reads through fastp at Q25 and MiXCR, keeping productive beta chains. Here each entry gathers all rows of one CDR3 protein and keeps the most common genes and DNA. The V and J calls here are based on TCRdb, not the publication. This sample holds approximately 680,000 distinct CDR3 sequences; roughly 32% were observed only once. 15% to 19% of the sample rests with the top ten.

Looking up the germline V gene (reference sequence) yields CDR1 SEHNR and CDR2 FQNEAQ. Trimming takes 5 bases from V and 10 bases from J, and the germline ends sit 16 bases apart. The CDR3, cysteine through phenylalanine, is 13 amino acids long. Solely the CDR3 DNA is kept, with 39 bases framed from the first base. In this chain, TRBV7-9 is recombined with TRBJ2-3; possibly the D gene is TRBD1, per 5 matching bases. The sequencing input was blood. The TCR originated in a woman of 80 years or more in good health. Donor details come from another sample of the same person, matched by shared clones. At the DNA level, the sequence is TGTGCCAGCAGCCCTGCCCCCGACAGTCCGCAGTATTTT. It specifies CASSPAPDSPQYF.